This T cell receptor beta chain was retrieved from a study of blood T cell repertoires in COVID-19. The CDR3 runs 13 residues. Germline V CDR1 and CDR2: GTSNPN, SVGIG (reference sequence). V lost 2 bases to trimming and J lost 5 bases, with 10 bases between them. Some clones are missing from TCRdb's copy, which holds only in-frame ones; the method was immunoSEQ multiplex PCR. The data contain 150,000 to 170,000 clones, roughly 83% of them singletons. Seattle researchers signed up patients amid active infection and tracked them longitudinally. Sequenced material: peripheral blood. This chain uses TRBV30 with TRBJ1-5, with unresolved D. The sequence was collected from a woman aged 55-70 years with COVID-19, enrolled during active disease. CDR3 in DNA: TGTGCCTGGAGTTGGGCCGGGGATCAGCCCCAGCATTTT. The encoded protein is CAWSWAGDQPQHF.